This T cell receptor beta chain derives from a study of metastatic and nonmetastatic thyroid tumors. About the study: Repertoire comparison spanned blood and tumor or nodule tissue of malignant and benign thyroid patients.

Trimming took off 0 bases at V and 7 bases at J, with 10 bases between the two ends. The length of the CDR3 is 14 residues. Germline assignment: CDR1 DFQATT and CDR2 SNEGSKA (reference sequence). General study findings and limits: Reported TCR beta diversity, measured in blood and tumor, was significantly higher for malignant thyroid tumors than for benign nodules.

The authors' processing: A distant-metastasis classifier for papillary thyroid cancer was built using CDR3 differences across clinicopathological groups. TCRdb re-clonotyped the PCR reads through MiXCR. The V and J calls come from TCRdb's annotation, not from the publication. The sample has approximately 38,000 clones, less than 20% seen once. The table lists this clone with many counts. The antigen is unknown. All patients were untreated before thyroid surgery. The chain links TRBV20-1 to TRBJ1-6; no definite D call. The source of this sequence is a female donor with papillary thyroid cancer or a benign thyroid nodule (not recorded which). Some clones in this sample may be carry-over from other donors' samples. The source material was tumor tissue. The CDR3 bases are TGCAGTGCTAGAGAAAGTAGCGGGAATTCACCCCTCCACTTT. It translates to CSARESSGNSPLHF.